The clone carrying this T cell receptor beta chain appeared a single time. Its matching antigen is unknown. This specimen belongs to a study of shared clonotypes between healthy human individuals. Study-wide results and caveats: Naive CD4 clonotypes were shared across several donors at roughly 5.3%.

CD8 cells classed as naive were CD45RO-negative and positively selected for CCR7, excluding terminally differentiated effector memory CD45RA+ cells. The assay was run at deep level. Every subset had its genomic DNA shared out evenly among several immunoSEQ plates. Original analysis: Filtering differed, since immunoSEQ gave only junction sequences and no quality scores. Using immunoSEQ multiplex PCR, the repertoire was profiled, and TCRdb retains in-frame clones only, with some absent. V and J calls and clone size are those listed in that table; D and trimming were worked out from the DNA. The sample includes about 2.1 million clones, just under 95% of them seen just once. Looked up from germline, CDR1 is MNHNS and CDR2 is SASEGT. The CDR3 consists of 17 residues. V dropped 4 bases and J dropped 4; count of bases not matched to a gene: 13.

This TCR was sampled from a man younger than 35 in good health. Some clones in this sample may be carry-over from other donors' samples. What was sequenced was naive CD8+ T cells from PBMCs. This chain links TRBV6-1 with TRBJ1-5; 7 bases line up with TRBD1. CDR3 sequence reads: CASSGPGTAFLNQPQHF. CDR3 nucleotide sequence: TGTGCCAGCAGTGGGCCTGGGACAGCCTTCCTAAATCAGCCCCAGCATTTT.